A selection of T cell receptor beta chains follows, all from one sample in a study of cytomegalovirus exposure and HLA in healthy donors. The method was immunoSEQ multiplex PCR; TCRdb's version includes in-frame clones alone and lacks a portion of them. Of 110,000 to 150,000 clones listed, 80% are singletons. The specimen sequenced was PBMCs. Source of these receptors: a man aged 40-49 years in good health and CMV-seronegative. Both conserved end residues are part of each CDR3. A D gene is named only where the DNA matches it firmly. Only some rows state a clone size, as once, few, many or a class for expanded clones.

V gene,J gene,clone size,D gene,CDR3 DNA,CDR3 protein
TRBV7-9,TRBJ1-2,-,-,TGTGCCAGCAGCCCACAGGGAAACTATGGCTACACCTTC,CASSPQGNYGYTF
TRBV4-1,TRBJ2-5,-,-,TGCGCCAGCAGCCAAGAAGGGCAGGGCTTAGGCCAAGAGACCCAGTACTTC,CASSQEGQGLGQETQYF
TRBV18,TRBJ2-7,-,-,TGTGCCAGCTCAGAGGGGGACATCTCCTACGAGCAGTACTTC,CASSEGDISYEQYF
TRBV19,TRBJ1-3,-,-,TGTGCCAGTAGTGTCCTTGGAAACACCATATATTTT,CASSVLGNTIYF
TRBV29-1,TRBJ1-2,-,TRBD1,TGCAGCGTTGAAGGGGGGACAGGGACCGTTGGCTACACCTTC,CSVEGGTGTVGYTF
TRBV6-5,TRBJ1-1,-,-,TGTGCCAGCAGTTACCGGAACACTGAAGCTTTCTTT,CASSYRNTEAFF
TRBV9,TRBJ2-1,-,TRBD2,TGTGCCAGCAGCCCTAGCGGGGGGACCTACAATGAGCAGTTCTTC,CASSPSGGTYNEQFF
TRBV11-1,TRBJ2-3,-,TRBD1,TGTGCCAGCAGCTTAGCAAAAGGGGGCTGGACAGATACGCAGTATTTT,CASSLAKGGWTDTQYF
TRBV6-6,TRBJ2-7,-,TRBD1,TGTGCCAGCAGCGCCGCCGGGACAGGATCCTACGAGCAGTACTTC,CASSAAGTGSYEQYF
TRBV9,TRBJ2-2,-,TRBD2,TGTGCCAGCAGCGCCGGGACTAGCGGAAACACCGGGGAGCTGTTTTTT,CASSAGTSGNTGELFF
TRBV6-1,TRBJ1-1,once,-,TGTGCCAGCAGTGAACGTAGTTCTGAAGCTTTCTTT,CASSERSSEAFF
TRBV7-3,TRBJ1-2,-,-,TGTGCCAGCAGCTTAGCACAGGGCGGTGGCTACACCTTC,CASSLAQGGGYTF
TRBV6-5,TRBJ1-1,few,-,TGTGCCAGCAGGCAGGCCACTCTCGGGAACACTGAAGCTTTCTTT,CASRQATLGNTEAFF
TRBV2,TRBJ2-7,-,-,TGTGCCAGCACTCCCAGGGAGGTATTTTTTCCTGGAATCGGGGCCCTCTACGAGCAGTACTTC,CASTPREVFFPGIGALYEQYF
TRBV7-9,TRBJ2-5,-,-,TGTGCCAGCAGCTTAGGAGGATCAGGGCTAGGGGAGACCCAGTACTTC,CASSLGGSGLGETQYF
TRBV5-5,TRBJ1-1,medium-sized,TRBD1,TGTGCCAGCAGTACGGGACAGGGCATGAACACTGAAGCTTTCTTT,CASSTGQGMNTEAFF
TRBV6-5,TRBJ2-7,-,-,TGTGCCAGCAGTTACAACCTGTGGGAGGAGCAGTACTTC,CASSYNLWEEQYF
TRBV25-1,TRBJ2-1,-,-,TGTGCCAGCTCCCCGGGACACCAGAGGGATGAGCAGTTCTTC,CASSPGHQRDEQFF
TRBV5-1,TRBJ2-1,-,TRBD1,TGCGCCAGCAGCCGCGGCCGGGACAGTGTTTACAATGAGCAGTTCTTC,CASSRGRDSVYNEQFF
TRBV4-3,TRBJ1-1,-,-,TGCGCCAGCAGCCAAGCTCGGGGGATGAACACTGAAGCTTTCTTT,CASSQARGMNTEAFF
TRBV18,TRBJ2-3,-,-,TGTGCCAGCTCACCAGGAATCAGGGGGGGCACAGATACGCAGTATTTT,CASSPGIRGGTDTQYF
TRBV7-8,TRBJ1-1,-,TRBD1,TGTGCCAGCAGCTTCCTACAGGGGGGAGCTTTCTTT,CASSFLQGGAFF
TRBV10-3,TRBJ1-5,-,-,TGTGCCATCAGTGAGACAGGGCCCGATCAGCCCCAGCATTTT,CAISETGPDQPQHF
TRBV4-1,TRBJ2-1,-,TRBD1,TGCGCCAGCAGCCGTCCTACCGGGGACAGGGCCCGGAATGAGCAGTTCTTC,CASSRPTGDRARNEQFF
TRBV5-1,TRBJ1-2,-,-,TGCGCCAGCTACCCGACGGGGGCTAACTATGGCTACACCTTC,CASYPTGANYGYTF
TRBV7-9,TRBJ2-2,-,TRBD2,TGTGCCAGCAGCTTTTTAGCGGGGTTGGACACCGGGGAGCTGTTTTTT,CASSFLAGLDTGELFF
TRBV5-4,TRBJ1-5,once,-,TGTGCCAGCAGCTTGGGTCAGGGAGCGGGTCAGCCCCAGCATTTT,CASSLGQGAGQPQHF